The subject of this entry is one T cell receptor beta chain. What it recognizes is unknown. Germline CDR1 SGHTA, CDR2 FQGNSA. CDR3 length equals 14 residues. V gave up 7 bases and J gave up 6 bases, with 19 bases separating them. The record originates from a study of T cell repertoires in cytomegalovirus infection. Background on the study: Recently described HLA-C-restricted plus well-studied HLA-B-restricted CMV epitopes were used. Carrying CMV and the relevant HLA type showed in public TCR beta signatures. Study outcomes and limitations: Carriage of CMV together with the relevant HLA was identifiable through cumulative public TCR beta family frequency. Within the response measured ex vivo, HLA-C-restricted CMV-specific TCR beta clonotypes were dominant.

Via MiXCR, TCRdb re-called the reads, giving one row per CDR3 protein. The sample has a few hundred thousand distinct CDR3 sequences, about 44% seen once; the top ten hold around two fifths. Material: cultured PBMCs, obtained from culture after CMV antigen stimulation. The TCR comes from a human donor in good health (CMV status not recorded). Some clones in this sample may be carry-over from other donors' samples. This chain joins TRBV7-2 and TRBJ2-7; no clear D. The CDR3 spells CASTDIRGRSEQYF. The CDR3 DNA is TGTGCCAGCACCGACATCAGAGGCCGAAGCGAGCAGTACTTC.